Listed below are T cell receptor beta chains from one sample, sequenced in a study of T cells in Graves' hyperthyroidism and ophthalmopathy. TCRdb re-derived calls from the multiplex PCR reads in MiXCR, one entry per CDR3 protein. The table lists fewer than 900,000 distinct CDR3 sequences, 16% of them singletons, with under 8.5% in the top ten. Material for sequencing was blood. The receptors stem from a young man with Graves' hyperthyroidism. Each CDR3 is given with its conserved first and last residue. Each record gives: V gene, J gene, clone size, D gene, CDR3 protein, CDR3 DNA. The D gene is left open where the match is weak. Only some rows state a clone size, as once, few, many or a class for expanded clones.

TRBV7-2	TRBJ2-1	-	TRBD2	CASSFGTSGDNEQFF	TGTGCCAGCAGCTTTGGGACTAGCGGAGACAATGAGCAGTTCTTC
TRBV6-5	TRBJ1-6	few	TRBD1	CASSYSTGVSPLHF	TGTGCCAGCAGTTACTCGACAGGGGTTTCACCCCTCCACTTT
TRBV12-3/TRBV12-4	TRBJ2-6	many	-	CASSPEGFWRRGANVLTF	TGTGCCAGCAGTCCGGAGGGCTTCTGGAGGAGGGGGGCCAACGTCCTGACTTTC
TRBV20-1	TRBJ1-5	-	-	CSASAGNSNQPQHF	TGCAGTGCTAGTGCCGGTAATAGCAATCAGCCCCAGCATTTT
TRBV18	TRBJ2-5	few	-	CASSPAVREETQYF	TGTGCCAGCTCACCGGCAGTCAGGGAAGAGACCCAGTACTTC
TRBV5-1	TRBJ2-4	once	-	CASSLVGPGHIQYF	TGCGCCAGCAGCTTGGTCGGACCGGGGCACATTCAGTACTTC
TRBV4-3	TRBJ2-5	-	-	CASSQDPSVGTQYF	TGCGCCAGCAGCCAAGATCCATCGGTCGGGACCCAGTACTTC
TRBV3-1	TRBJ2-7	many	-	CASSQLSYEQYF	TGTGCCAGCAGCCAACTCTCCTACGAGCAGTACTTC
TRBV28	TRBJ2-6	many	-	CASSLIRSSSGANVLTF	TGTGCCAGCAGTTTAATCAGGTCGAGCTCTGGGGCCAACGTCCTGACTTTC
TRBV9	TRBJ2-1	-	-	CASSEGLYNEQLF	TGTGCCAGCAGCGAGGGACTTTACAATGAGCAGCTCTTC
TRBV5-1	TRBJ2-7	-	TRBD2	CATSLTSGNYEQYF	TGCGCCACCAGTCTTACTAGCGGTAACTACGAGCAGTACTTC
TRBV6-1	TRBJ2-1	few	TRBD1	CASRFTGTVYNEQFF	TGTGCCAGCAGATTCACCGGGACAGTATACAATGAGCAGTTCTTC
TRBV2	TRBJ2-1	many	TRBD1	CASSEGDRAYNEQFF	TGTGCCAGCAGTGAGGGGGACAGGGCCTACAATGAGCAGTTCTTC
TRBV20-1	TRBJ2-7	many	-	CSALDGSSYEQYF	TGCAGTGCTTTGGACGGGAGCTCCTACGAGCAGTACTTC
TRBV9	TRBJ2-1	few	TRBD2	CASSAGSGLPGGEQFF	TGTGCCAGCAGCGCCGGATCCGGGCTACCGGGGGGTGAGCAGTTCTTC
TRBV5-1	TRBJ2-2	many	-	CASSLGSPGELFF	TGCGCCAGCAGCCTCGGGTCGCCCGGGGAGCTGTTTTTT
TRBV28	TRBJ1-1	many	-	CASSPPWGANTEAFF	TGTGCCAGCAGTCCCCCATGGGGGGCGAACACTGAAGCTTTCTTT
TRBV7-9	TRBJ2-1	-	-	CASTRMGWNDEQFF	TGTGCCAGCACCAGAATGGGTTGGAACGATGAGCAGTTCTTC
TRBV20-1	TRBJ2-1	many	-	CSAREGGSYNEQFF	TGCAGTGCTAGAGAGGGGGGCTCCTACAATGAGCAGTTCTTC
TRBV20-1	TRBJ2-7	many	TRBD2	CSARELAGDYEQYF	TGCAGTGCTAGGGAACTAGCGGGAGACTACGAGCAGTACTTC
TRBV28	TRBJ1-1	many	-	CASRDVSTEAFF	TGTGCCAGCAGGGACGTTAGCACTGAAGCTTTCTTT
TRBV19	TRBJ2-1	-	TRBD2	CASSIGTSGSYEQFF	TGTGCCAGTAGTATTGGGACTAGCGGGAGCTATGAGCAGTTCTTC
TRBV24-1	TRBJ2-2	-	-	CATSDWGSTGELFF	TGTGCCACCAGTGATTGGGGATCAACCGGGGAGCTGTTTTTT
TRBV20-1	TRBJ1-1	-	-	CSARRTENTEAFF	TGCAGTGCTAGAAGGACAGAGAACACTGAAGCTTTCTTT
TRBV7-8	TRBJ1-1	many	TRBD1	CASSPHGGQGVEAFF	TGTGCCAGCAGCCCCCACGGGGGACAGGGGGTTGAAGCTTTCTTT
TRBV28	TRBJ1-2	-	-	CASSLFTEQAGYTF	TGTGCCAGCAGTTTATTTACGGAACAGGCCGGCTACACCTTC
TRBV20-1	TRBJ2-7	many	-	CSASSTSSYEQYF	TGCAGTGCTAGTAGTACTAGCTCTTACGAGCAGTACTTC
TRBV5-1	TRBJ1-4	few	TRBD1	CASSSQGTEEKLFF	TGCGCCAGCAGCTCACAGGGGACGGAGGAAAAACTGTTTTTT
TRBV12-3/TRBV12-4	TRBJ2-1	few	TRBD2	CASSLGAGGPSEQFF	TGTGCCAGCAGTTTAGGAGCGGGGGGACCCAGTGAGCAGTTCTTC
TRBV30	TRBJ1-1	many	-	CAWSLGPMNTEAFF	TGTGCCTGGAGTCTTGGACCGATGAACACTGAAGCTTTCTTT
TRBV18	TRBJ2-7	many	-	CASSPTYRSYEQYF	TGTGCCAGCTCACCAACGTACCGGTCATACGAGCAGTACTTC
TRBV29-1	TRBJ2-4	-	TRBD1	CSVEDLRDRGPGNIQYF	TGCAGCGTTGAAGACCTCCGTGACAGGGGGCCGGGAAACATTCAGTACTTC
TRBV11-1	TRBJ1-6	-	-	CASSHTDSSYNSPLHF	TGTGCCAGCAGCCATACGGACAGCTCCTATAATTCACCCCTCCACTTT
TRBV20-1	TRBJ2-7	few	-	CSARWANRDSPLDEQYF	TGCAGTGCTAGATGGGCCAACCGGGACTCACCCTTGGACGAGCAGTACTTC
TRBV11-1	TRBJ1-1	many	TRBD1	CASSRGTGMNTEAFF	TGTGCCAGCAGCCGAGGGACAGGGATGAACACTGAAGCTTTCTTT
TRBV6-1	TRBJ2-7	many	TRBD2	CASRGTSSSYEQYF	TGTGCCAGCAGAGGGACTAGCAGCTCCTACGAGCAGTACTTC
TRBV28	TRBJ2-4	many	TRBD1	CASRQQGAKNIQYF	TGTGCCAGCAGACAACAGGGGGCCAAAAACATTCAGTACTTC
TRBV15	TRBJ2-7	few	TRBD1	CATSAPGQGSHEQYF	TGTGCCACCAGCGCACCGGGACAGGGGAGCCACGAGCAGTACTTC
TRBV20-1	TRBJ2-2	few	TRBD1	CSARATGGASTGELFF	TGCAGTGCTAGAGCAACAGGGGGCGCGAGCACCGGGGAGCTGTTTTTT
TRBV12-3/TRBV12-4	TRBJ2-7	many	-	CASSLRDRGSYEQYF	TGTGCCAGCAGTCTCCGGGACCGTGGGTCCTACGAGCAGTACTTC
TRBV29-1	TRBJ2-1	-	TRBD1	CSVEGQGWRDGEQFF	TGCAGCGTCGAAGGACAGGGCTGGCGGGATGGTGAGCAGTTCTTC
TRBV12-3/TRBV12-4	TRBJ2-1	many	TRBD1	CASSQDRDEQFF	TGTGCCAGCAGCCAGGACAGGGATGAGCAGTTCTTC
TRBV7-9	TRBJ2-2	few	-	CASSKVGSGAHGELFF	TGTGCCAGCAGCAAAGTTGGTAGCGGAGCGCACGGGGAGCTGTTTTTT
TRBV20-1	TRBJ2-3	many	-	CSARALAGSASTDTQYF	TGCAGTGCTAGGGCTCTAGCAGGTTCCGCTAGCACAGATACGCAGTATTTT
TRBV7-9	TRBJ2-7	many	-	CASSSTRVYDEQYF	TGTGCCAGCAGCTCAACACGGGTCTACGACGAGCAGTACTTC
TRBV6-1	TRBJ2-3	many	TRBD2	CASNYDGRVDTQYF	TGTGCCAGCAACTACGACGGGAGGGTGGATACGCAGTATTTT
TRBV9	TRBJ2-7	-	-	CASSVKGDSYEQYF	TGTGCCAGCAGCGTAAAGGGGGATTCCTACGAGCAGTACTTC
TRBV28	TRBJ2-3	many	-	CASSLGYSTDTQYF	TGTGCCAGCAGTTTAGGCTATAGCACAGATACGCAGTATTTT
TRBV7-8	TRBJ2-7	many	-	CASSVFADEQYF	TGTGCCAGCAGCGTGTTCGCGGACGAGCAGTACTTC
TRBV7-2	TRBJ1-4	many	-	CASSLDDSGREKLFF	TGTGCCAGCAGCTTAGACGACAGTGGGAGGGAAAAACTGTTTTTT
TRBV11-3	TRBJ2-1	many	-	CASSLGGLSASSYNEQFF	TGTGCCAGCAGCTTAGGAGGTTTATCAGCGAGCTCCTACAATGAGCAGTTCTTC
TRBV19	TRBJ1-1	few	-	CASSTDYLGPLSTEAFF	TGTGCCAGTAGTACTGATTATTTGGGACCACTCTCCACTGAAGCTTTCTTT
TRBV15	TRBJ2-3	-	TRBD2	CATSRDPRSGRLNGDTQYF	TGTGCCACCAGCAGGGACCCGAGAAGCGGGAGACTCAATGGCGATACGCAGTATTTT
TRBV15	TRBJ1-2	many	-	CATSRGGEGGYTF	TGTGCCACCAGCAGAGGGGGCGAAGGTGGCTACACCTTC
TRBV20-1	TRBJ2-7	many	TRBD2	CSAPTSGSGEQYF	TGCAGTGCCCCTACTAGCGGGAGTGGAGAGCAGTACTTC
TRBV18	TRBJ2-7	many	TRBD2	CASSPLAGGSLEQYF	TGTGCCAGCTCACCACTAGCGGGAGGGTCCCTGGAGCAGTACTTC
TRBV28	TRBJ1-2	-	-	CASIPVQKNYGYTF	TGTGCCAGCATCCCAGTACAGAAAAACTATGGCTACACCTTC
TRBV20-1	TRBJ2-3	-	TRBD2	CRALSGVQDTQYF	TGCAGGGCTCTTAGCGGGGTTCAAGATACGCAGTATTTT
TRBV30	TRBJ1-1	many	TRBD1	CAWSRQGTEAFF	TGTGCCTGGAGCCGACAGGGCACTGAAGCTTTCTTT
TRBV7-3	TRBJ1-1	few	-	CASSPGADTEAFF	TGTGCCAGCAGCCCCGGTGCGGACACTGAAGCTTTCTTT